A selection of T cell receptor beta chains follows, all from one sample in a study of cytomegalovirus exposure and HLA in healthy donors. TCRdb's table, derived via immunoSEQ multiplex PCR, lists solely in-frame clones and lacks some. In the table there are over 150,000 clones, roughly 90% of which are singletons. Sequencing used PBMCs. These receptors all come from a woman under 40 in good health and CMV-seronegative. CDR3s include the opening cysteine and the closing phenylalanine or tryptophan. A D gene is named only where the DNA matches it firmly. Clone size is stated in some rows and not others, as once, few, many or a class when expanded.

size: -
D: -
V: TRBV10-3
J: TRBJ1-1
CDR3: CAIRSGEEAFF
DNA: TGTGCCATCAGGTCGGGAGAGGAGGCTTTCTTT

size: -
D: -
V: TRBV4-2
J: TRBJ1-5
CDR3: CASSQPLGRTVNQPQHF
DNA: TGTGCCAGCAGCCAACCATTAGGAAGGACAGTTAATCAGCCCCAGCATTTT

size: few
D: TRBD2
V: TRBV14
J: TRBJ2-7
CDR3: CASSQASLAAPQYF
DNA: TGTGCCAGCAGCCAAGCCTCTCTAGCGGCTCCGCAGTACTTC

size: -
D: -
V: TRBV6-5
J: TRBJ1-1
CDR3: CASTLDRNTEAFF
DNA: TGTGCCAGCACCCTCGACAGAAACACTGAAGCTTTCTTT

size: -
D: -
V: TRBV6-5
J: TRBJ1-5
CDR3: CASSYSFSNQPQHF
DNA: TGTGCCAGCAGTTACTCGTTTAGCAATCAGCCCCAGCATTTT

size: few
D: TRBD2
V: TRBV30
J: TRBJ2-7
CDR3: CAWSVGGYEQYF
DNA: TGTGCCTGGAGTGTGGGAGGGTACGAGCAGTACTTC

size: -
D: -
V: TRBV23-1
J: TRBJ1-3
CDR3: CASSLRGSIAGNTIYF
DNA: TGCGCCAGCAGTCTTAGGGGAAGTATAGCTGGAAACACCATATATTTT

size: -
D: -
V: TRBV11-2
J: TRBJ2-1
CDR3: CASSLQYNEQFF
DNA: TGTGCCAGCAGCCTACAGTACAATGAGCAGTTCTTC

size: -
D: -
V: TRBV27
J: TRBJ2-7
CDR3: CASSSGVAREQYF
DNA: TGTGCCAGCAGTTCGGGGGTGGCTCGCGAGCAGTACTTC

size: -
D: TRBD1
V: TRBV5-4
J: TRBJ2-7
CDR3: CASNRQGSSYEQYF
DNA: TGTGCCAGCAACCGACAGGGTAGCTCCTACGAGCAGTACTTC